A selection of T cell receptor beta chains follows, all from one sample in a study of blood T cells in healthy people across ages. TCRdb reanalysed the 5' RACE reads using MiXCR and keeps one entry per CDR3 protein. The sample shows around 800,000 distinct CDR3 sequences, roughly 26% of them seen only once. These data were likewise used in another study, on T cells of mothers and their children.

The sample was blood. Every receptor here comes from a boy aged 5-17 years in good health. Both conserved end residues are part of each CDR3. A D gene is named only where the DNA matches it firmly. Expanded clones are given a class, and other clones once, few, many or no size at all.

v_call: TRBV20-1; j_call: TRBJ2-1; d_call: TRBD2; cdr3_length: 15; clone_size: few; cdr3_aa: CSASLTSGGYNEQFF; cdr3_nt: TGCAGTGCTAGCCTGACTAGCGGGGGATACAATGAGCAGTTCTTC
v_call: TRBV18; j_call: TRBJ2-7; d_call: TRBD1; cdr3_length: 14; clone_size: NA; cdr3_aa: CASSPRQGANEQYF; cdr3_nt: TGTGCCAGCTCACCAAGACAGGGGGCCAACGAGCAGTACTTC
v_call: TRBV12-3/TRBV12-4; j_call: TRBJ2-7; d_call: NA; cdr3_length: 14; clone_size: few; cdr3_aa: CASSPQVGSYEQYF; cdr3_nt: TGTGCCAGCAGTCCCCAGGTGGGCTCCTACGAGCAGTACTTC
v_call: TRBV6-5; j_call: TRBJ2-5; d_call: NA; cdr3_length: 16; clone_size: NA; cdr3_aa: CASSYFTARGQETQYF; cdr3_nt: TGTGCCAGCAGTTACTTCACAGCGAGGGGCCAAGAGACCCAATACTTC
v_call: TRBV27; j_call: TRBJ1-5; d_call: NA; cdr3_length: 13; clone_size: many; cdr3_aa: CASSLQGGQPQHF; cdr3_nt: TGTGCCAGCAGCTTACAAGGGGGGCAGCCCCAGCATTTT
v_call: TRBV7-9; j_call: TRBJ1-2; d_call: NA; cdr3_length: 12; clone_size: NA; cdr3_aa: CASSLDNNGYTF; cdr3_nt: TGTGCCAGCAGCTTGGACAATAATGGCTACACCTTC
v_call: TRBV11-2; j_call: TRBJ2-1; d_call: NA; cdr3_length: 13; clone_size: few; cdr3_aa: CAGSLEPPLGQFF; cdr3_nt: TGTGCCGGCAGCTTAGAGCCCCCACTAGGGCAGTTCTTC
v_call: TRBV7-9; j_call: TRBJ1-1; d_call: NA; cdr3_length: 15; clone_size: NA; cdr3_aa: CASSQILGEDTEAFF; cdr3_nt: TGTGCCAGCAGCCAAATCTTGGGGGAGGACACTGAAGCTTTCTTT
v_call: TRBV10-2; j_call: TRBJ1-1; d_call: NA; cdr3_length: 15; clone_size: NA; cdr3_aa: CAGSDIPDMNTEAFF; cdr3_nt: TGCGCCGGCAGCGACATACCTGATATGAACACTGAAGCTTTCTTT
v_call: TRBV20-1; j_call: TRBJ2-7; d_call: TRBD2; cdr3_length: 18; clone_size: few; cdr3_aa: CSARPQRLIAGKTYEQYF; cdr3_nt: TGCAGTGCTAGACCTCAACGATTAATAGCGGGGAAAACCTACGAGCAGTACTTC
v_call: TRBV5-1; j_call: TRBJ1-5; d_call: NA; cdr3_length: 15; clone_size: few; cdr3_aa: CAGSLGVGGAQPQHF; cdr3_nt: TGCGCCGGCAGCTTGGGGGTTGGGGGAGCTCAGCCCCAGCATTTT
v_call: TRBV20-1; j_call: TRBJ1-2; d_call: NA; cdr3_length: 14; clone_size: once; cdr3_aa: CSARDEQGNYGYTF; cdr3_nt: TGCAGTGCTAGAGATGAGCAGGGAAACTATGGCTACACCTTC
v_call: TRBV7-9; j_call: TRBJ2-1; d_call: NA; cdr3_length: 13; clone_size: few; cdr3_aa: CASSTGLDNEQFF; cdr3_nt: TGTGCCAGCAGTACTGGACTGGACAATGAGCAGTTCTTC
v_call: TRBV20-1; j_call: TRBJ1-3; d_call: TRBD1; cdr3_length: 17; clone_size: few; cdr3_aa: CSALGVAGGFSGNTIYF; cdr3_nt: TGCAGTGCCTTAGGGGTGGCAGGGGGCTTCTCTGGAAACACCATATATTTT
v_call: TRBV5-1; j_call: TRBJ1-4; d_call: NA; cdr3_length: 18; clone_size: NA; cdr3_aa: CASSLAQTPGRDNEKLFF; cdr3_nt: TGCGCCAGCAGCTTGGCCCAAACACCGGGACGAGATAATGAAAAACTGTTTTTT
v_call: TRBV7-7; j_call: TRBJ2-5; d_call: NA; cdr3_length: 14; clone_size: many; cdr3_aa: CASSLPGVQETQYF; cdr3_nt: TGTGCTAGCAGCTTACCGGGAGTGCAAGAGACCCAGTACTTC
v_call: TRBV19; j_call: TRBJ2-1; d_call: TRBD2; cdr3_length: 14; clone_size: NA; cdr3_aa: CASQPGLRSNEQFF; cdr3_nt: TGTGCCAGTCAGCCGGGACTAAGGTCCAATGAGCAGTTCTTC
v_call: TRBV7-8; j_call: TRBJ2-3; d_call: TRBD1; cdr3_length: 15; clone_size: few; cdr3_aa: CASRVTGGSADTQYF; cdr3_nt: TGTGCCAGCAGAGTTACAGGGGGCTCAGCAGATACGCAGTATTTT
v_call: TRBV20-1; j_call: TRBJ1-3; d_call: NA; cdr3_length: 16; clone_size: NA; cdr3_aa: CSARDRGPDSGNAIYF; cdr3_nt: TGCAGTGCTAGAGACAGGGGCCCGGACTCTGGAAACGCCATATATTTT
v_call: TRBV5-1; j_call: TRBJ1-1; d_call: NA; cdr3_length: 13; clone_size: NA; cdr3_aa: CASSVIENTEAFF; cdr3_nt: TGCGCCAGCAGCGTAATCGAGAACACTGAAGCTTTCTTT
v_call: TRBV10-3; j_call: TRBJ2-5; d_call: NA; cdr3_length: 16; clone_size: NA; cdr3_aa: CAISGERGGARETQYF; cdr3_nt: TGTGCCATCAGTGGGGAGAGGGGGGGGGCCCGGGAGACCCAGTACTTC
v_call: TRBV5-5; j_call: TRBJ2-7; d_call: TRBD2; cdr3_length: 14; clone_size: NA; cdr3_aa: CASSMAGGSYEQYF; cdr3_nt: TGTGCCAGCAGCATGGCGGGGGGGTCCTACGAGCAGTACTTC
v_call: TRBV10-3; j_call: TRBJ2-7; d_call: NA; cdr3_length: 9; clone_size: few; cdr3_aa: CATIYEQYF; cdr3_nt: TGTGCCACCATTTACGAGCAGTACTTC
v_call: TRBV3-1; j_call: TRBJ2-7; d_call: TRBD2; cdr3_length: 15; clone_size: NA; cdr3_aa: CASSQGLAGVGEQYF; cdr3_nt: TGTGCCAGCAGCCAAGGGCTAGCGGGGGTGGGCGAGCAGTACTTC